A selection of T cell receptor beta chains follows, all from one sample in a study of T cell responses to AZD1222 COVID-19 vaccine. This table comes from immunoSEQ multiplex PCR, and its TCRdb copy is limited to in-frame clones, with some not included. The sample lists 20,000 to 30,000 clones; roughly 91% were seen once. Here the sequenced sample was peripheral blood, taken 28 days after the second AZD1222 dose. All receptors derive from an adult who received the AZD1222 COVID-19 vaccine. Each CDR3 is given with its conserved first and last residue. The D gene is left open where the match is weak. Clone size is not always given. Where it is, it says once, few, many or a class for expanded clones.

D	V	size	J	DNA	CDR3
TRBD1	TRBV29-1	-	TRBJ2-1	TGCAGCGGTGGGGGGACAGGGAATGAGCAGTTCTTC	CSGGGTGNEQFF
-	TRBV28	-	TRBJ1-2	TGTGCCAGCAGTTTCGCGGGGGCTTCGAACTATGGCTACACCTTC	CASSFAGASNYGYTF
-	TRBV2	-	TRBJ2-7	TGTGCCAGCAGTATACCTAAAGCAGAGCAGTACTTC	CASSIPKAEQYF
TRBD2	TRBV28	-	TRBJ2-7	TGTGCCAGCAGTCCCGGGACTAGCGAGGGGCAGTACTTC	CASSPGTSEGQYF
TRBD1	TRBV5-1	-	TRBJ2-7	TGCGCCAGCCGGGTACAGGGGGCGGACGAGCAGTACTTC	CASRVQGADEQYF
-	TRBV5-4	-	TRBJ2-1	TGTGCCAGCAGCTTGCTAAATGAGCAGTTCTTC	CASSLLNEQFF
-	TRBV5-5	-	TRBJ1-4	TGTGCCAGCAGCTCTGGACAGACAACTAATGAAAAACTGTTTTTT	CASSSGQTTNEKLFF
TRBD1	TRBV24-1	-	TRBJ1-2	TGTGCCACCGCTGACAGGGTTGGCGGCTACACCTTC	CATADRVGGYTF
-	TRBV6-2/TRBV6-3	-	TRBJ1-1	TGTGCCAGCACCCCTCTAGGGAACACTGAAGCTTTCTTT	CASTPLGNTEAFF
-	TRBV9	-	TRBJ1-1	TGTGCCAGCAGCCCGGGGGGTTTACGGCGAGCTTTCTTT	CASSPGGLRRAFF
-	TRBV5-4	once	TRBJ2-5	TGTGCCAGCAGCTTGCTCGCAGAGACCCAGTACTTC	CASSLLAETQYF
-	TRBV28	-	TRBJ1-2	TGTGCCAGCAGTAGCGGACCTGACATCTATGGCTACACCTTC	CASSSGPDIYGYTF
-	TRBV4-3	-	TRBJ1-4	TGCGCCAGCAGCCAAAATGGGGGGGATAAACTGTTTTTT	CASSQNGGDKLFF
-	TRBV7-9	once	TRBJ1-6	TGTGCCAGCAGTCCTCAGGGGCGGAATTCACCCCTCCACTTT	CASSPQGRNSPLHF
-	TRBV25-1	-	TRBJ1-6	TGTGCCAGCACCCCGGGAGCCTATAATTCACCCCTCCACTTT	CASTPGAYNSPLHF
-	TRBV24-1	-	TRBJ2-2	TGTGCCGCATCCCCAGGGTATGACACCGGGGAGCTGTTTTTT	CAASPGYDTGELFF
-	TRBV4-3	-	TRBJ2-7	TGCGCCAGCAGCCAAGAGGTAGCGTACGAGCAGTACTTC	CASSQEVAYEQYF
TRBD2	TRBV5-1	once	TRBJ2-2	TGCGCCAGCAGCTTCCTTGCAGCGGGAGATGGGACCGGGGAGCTGTTTTTT	CASSFLAAGDGTGELFF
-	TRBV3-1/TRBV3-2	-	TRBJ2-7	TGTGCCAGCAGTCAAGCCGCAGGGTGGGAGCAGTACTTC	CASSQAAGWEQYF
TRBD1	TRBV27	-	TRBJ2-7	TGTGCCAGCAGTCCGTGGGGGACAGGGGGACGGGAGCAGTACTTC	CASSPWGTGGREQYF
TRBD1	TRBV28	-	TRBJ2-4	TGTGCCAGCAAACAGGGGGCGCGAGGAGACATTCAGTACTTC	CASKQGARGDIQYF
-	TRBV18	-	TRBJ2-1	TGTGCCAGCTCACCACCGGCTAGAGGTCCCAATGAGCAGTTCTTC	CASSPPARGPNEQFF
TRBD2	TRBV6-5	-	TRBJ2-7	TGTGCCAGCGCTATTGGACTAGCGCAAGACTACGAGCAGTACTTC	CASAIGLAQDYEQYF
-	TRBV5-1	once	TRBJ1-1	TGCGCCAGCAGCTTGGACAGTATGAACACTGAAGCTTTCTTT	CASSLDSMNTEAFF
-	TRBV28	-	TRBJ2-2	TGTGCCAGCAGTCTGAGGAACACCGGGGAGCTGTTTTTT	CASSLRNTGELFF
-	TRBV6-5	-	TRBJ2-1	TGTGCCAGCAGTCCTCCTCTCGGTGAGCAGTTCTTC	CASSPPLGEQFF
-	TRBV28	-	TRBJ1-4	TGTGCCAGCAGTCGTGGGGGAGGAAGTGAAAAACTGTTTTTT	CASSRGGGSEKLFF
-	TRBV5-4	few	TRBJ2-1	TGTGCCAGCAGCTTGGAAGGTGTCTCCTACAATGAGCAGTTCTTC	CASSLEGVSYNEQFF
TRBD2	TRBV6-6	-	TRBJ2-7	TGTGCCAGCAGTTACTCGTCTAGCGGGAGTATTGGGCAGTACTTC	CASSYSSSGSIGQYF
TRBD2	TRBV29-1	-	TRBJ2-1	TGCAGCGTTGGTATAGCGGGGTATAATGAGCAGTTCTTC	CSVGIAGYNEQFF
-	TRBV2	-	TRBJ2-7	TGTGCCAGCACTCGGGACTTTGACTACGAGCAGTACTTC	CASTRDFDYEQYF
TRBD2	TRBV27	-	TRBJ2-7	TGTGCCAGCAGTTTATTAGCGGGACTGATTGGCGAGCAGTACTTC	CASSLLAGLIGEQYF
-	TRBV7-8	-	TRBJ2-7	TGTGCCAGCAGCCCCCCTGTCTCATGGGCGGGAAACGAGCAGTACTTC	CASSPPVSWAGNEQYF
TRBD1	TRBV5-1	-	TRBJ1-4	TGCGCCAGCAGCTTGTCAGGGGGAGATGAAAAACTGTTTTTT	CASSLSGGDEKLFF
-	TRBV7-9	once	TRBJ1-2	TGTGCCAGCACCGAGTTGGGTGAAGGCTACACCTTC	CASTELGEGYTF
TRBD1	TRBV30	-	TRBJ1-4	TGTGCCATTGACAGGGGGGGAGAAAAACTGTTTTTT	CAIDRGGEKLFF
-	TRBV29-1	-	TRBJ1-1	TGCAGCGTCGACGGTGGGTCCTGGGGCACTGAAGCTTTCTTT	CSVDGGSWGTEAFF
TRBD2	TRBV18	-	TRBJ2-7	TGTGCCAGCTCACGGGGACTAGCGGGAGGGGATGCCTACGAGCAGTACTTC	CASSRGLAGGDAYEQYF